Sequencing of this T cell receptor beta chain was carried out in a study of low-dose radiotherapy and immunotherapy resistance in tumors. Study-level information: Fractions of 0.5 Gy went to Cohort 1 every 2 weeks, totaling 6.5 Gy. Across 26 weeks, 13 Gy in total went to Cohort 2, delivered as 1 Gy per fraction every two weeks. Patients received 300 mg of oral aspirin each day across four cycles, commencing on cycle 1 day 1.

Time point: before trial treatment. Losses at the gene ends were 5 bases for V and 3 bases for J; bases not matched to a gene: 10. The CDR3 runs 18 residues. Germline V lookup: CDR1 SEHNR, CDR2 FQNEAQ (reference sequence). Covering alpha and beta chains, TRAV- and TRBV-specific primers were used for the first-strand cDNA. The PCR that amplified TCRs ran for around 20 cycles, relying on a constant-region primer and a V-primer adapter. The authors amplified isolated mRNA by in vitro transcription. One entry per CDR3 protein results from TCRdb running MiXCR on the reads. The sample shows tens of thousands of distinct CDR3 sequences, roughly a sixth of them seen only once. The table lists this clonotype with many counts.

The V and J genes are TRBV7-9 and TRBJ2-1; 13 bases align to TRBD2. The TCR originated in a male donor with prostate cancer. The material sequenced was PBMCs, taken before treatment. This CDR3 is CASSLPRLAGGVYNEQFF. The CDR3 DNA sequence: TGTGCCAGCAGCCTCCCTCGACTAGCGGGGGGTGTCTACAATGAGCAGTTCTTC.